The 3 T cell receptor beta chains reported below all come from one sample, sequenced in a study of blood T cell repertoires in COVID-19. Clones were sequenced by immunoSEQ multiplex PCR, and TCRdb holds only the in-frame ones, with some missing. The data show tens of thousands of clones, around nine tenths seen once. Sequencing was carried out using peripheral blood. The receptors come from a man between 60 and 75 years old with active or convalescent COVID-19.

The chain couples TRBV4-1 to TRBJ2-7, with D maybe TRBD2 (6 bases). V lost 4 bases and J 0 bases, leaving 13 bases between the germline ends. CDR1 MGHRA and CDR2 YSYEKL come from the germline V gene. This CDR3 is built from 15 residues. The CDR3 region is CASSPKRASSYEQYF. The CDR3 DNA reads TGCGCCAGCAGCCCCAAGCGGGCAAGCTCCTACGAGCAGTACTTC.

The chain joins TRBV7-8 to TRBJ2-7, with 10 bases that match TRBD1. Germline V lookup: CDR1 SGHVS, CDR2 FQNEAQ. V lost 0 bases to trimming and J lost 3 bases; unmatched junction nucleotides: 5. The CDR3 covers 16 residues. The CDR3 region has the DNA TGTGCCAGCAGCTTAGCGCTTCGGGACAGGGGCTACGAGCAGTACTTC. Translation gives CASSLALRDRGYEQYF.

The chain recombines TRBV4-3 with TRBJ2-2; no clear D gene. From germline, CDR1 is LGHNA and CDR2 YSLEER. The V end was cut by 0 bases, the J end by 0 bases, with 20 bases between. The CDR3 has 20 residues. CDR3 sequence (DNA): TGCGCCAGCAGCCAAGACGGTTATCCTCGCCTGTTCGCGAACACCGGGGAGCTGTTTTTT. Protein: CASSQDGYPRLFANTGELFF.